This T cell receptor (beta chain) was observed in a study of a mutant IDH1 vaccine in newly diagnosed glioma. At the level of the study: Patients, over weeks 1, 3, 5, 7, 11, 15, 19 and 23, received a total of eight vaccinations.

Germline V CDR1 and CDR2: SEHNR, FQNEAQ (reference sequence). Trimming cost V 3 bases and J 0 bases; bases outside gene matches: 7. There are 18 residues in the CDR3. Time point meaning: week 11, during vaccination. With topical imiquimod, each dose of the vaccine consisted of 300 ug of mutant IDH1 20-mer peptide. Produced via immunoSEQ multiplex PCR; TCRdb's table is partial and in-frame only. The table records tens of thousands of clones, over 75% of them present only once. A remark on this clone: Its matching antigen is unknown.

The receptor was isolated from a man aged 50-59 years with glioma. The sample was PBMCs, taken from a glioma patient whose treatment included an IDH1 peptide vaccine. This chain connects TRBV7-9 to TRBJ2-6, with 8 bases matching TRBD1. DNA for the CDR3: TGTGCCAGCAGCTTTACGGGACAGGAGGGCTCTGGGGCCAACGTCCTGACTTTC. Its translation: CASSFTGQEGSGANVLTF. The whole variable domain, filled in from reference TRBV7-9 and TRBJ2-6, reads DTGVSQNPRHKITKRGQNVTFRCDPISEHNRLYWYRQTLGQGPEFLTYFQNEAQLEKSRLLSDRFSAERPKGSFSTLEIQRTEQGDSAMYLCASSFTGQEGSGANVLTFGAGSRLTVL.